The rows below give T cell receptor beta chains drawn from one sample of a study of T cell responses to AZD1222 COVID-19 vaccine. Sequencing used immunoSEQ multiplex PCR; TCRdb keeps in-frame clones, though not all of them. In the table there are about 150,000 clones, roughly 90% of which are singletons. The sample here was peripheral blood, taken on day 0 of AZD1222 vaccination. Receptors were obtained from an adult in good health. The CDR3 runs from the conserved cysteine through the conserved F or W. Each record gives: V gene, CDR3 protein.

>TRBV5-6
CASSEPGQGAAKNIQYF
>TRBV5-5
CASIPTSGKNTGELFF
>TRBV7-2
CASSPRQGANEKLFF
>TRBV4-3
CASSQMGQYGYTF
>TRBV19
CASSIAARTAREKLFF
>TRBV6-5
CASSYSPETYEQYF
>TRBV6-5
CASNDKGMRAEAFF
>TRBV6-2/TRBV6-3
CASSYSPAGRINSNQPQHF
>TRBV7-3
CASSRGGDRYGYTF
>TRBV15
CATSRDRGGTLSNQPQHF
>TRBV9
CASSISGGLNEQFF
>TRBV20-1
CSVLSTDTQYF
>TRBV24-1
CATKTGETSTDTQYF
>TRBV21-1
CASSNCAFF
>TRBV2
CASSEPRGGKRDYTF
>TRBV30
CAWRLKIRGQNIQYF
>TRBV15
CATSRDSGGNTEAFF
>TRBV4-2
CASSQEGQGRETQYF
>TRBV10-1
CASSLKSALGYNEQFF
>TRBV6-5
CASSLGAANTEAFF
>TRBV19
CASQRSAGQGNYGYTF
>TRBV19
CASSPGSTDTQYF
>TRBV28
CASSWQTSGRGELFF
>TRBV27
CAAASAPYQPQHF
>TRBV5-6
CASSLFGRADYGYTF
>TRBV6-5
CASRTTGGSYNEQFF
>TRBV28
CATTSLSYGYTF
>TRBV7-3
CASSSLGGEQFF
>TRBV15
CATSRRLRMEGPNTGELFF
>TRBV6-6
CASSPSGSRSNYGYTF
>TRBV20-1
CSASYRAEAFF
>TRBV18
CASSTGGTGNTIYF
>TRBV4-3
CASSQDRASDTQYF
>TRBV6-2/TRBV6-3
CASSTRTGHEAFF
>TRBV5-1
CASSRDGHNYGYTF
>TRBV6-5
CASLPTWTANTEAFF
>TRBV6-5
CASSALQGPEAFF
>TRBV29-1
CSVEDPKRGFYNEQFF
>TRBV10-3
CAISLDRGTEAFF
>TRBV20-1
CSASRLGASGNTIYF
>TRBV9
CASSDGTGKLFF
>TRBV6-2/TRBV6-3
CASSYSGGSYEQYF
>TRBV11-2
CASSLRSGNTIYF
>TRBV27
CASGDLDRGYGYTF
>TRBV10-3
CAIGQNSGNTIYF
>TRBV3-1/TRBV3-2
CASSQVQTNYGYTF
>TRBV19
CASSALGLYGYTF
>TRBV19
CASTPGGSSYEQYF
>TRBV6-5
CASSRQVPGNTIYF
>TRBV6-5
CASSRTSGRYNEQFF
>TRBV4-2
CASSQDGRLAARETQYF
>TRBV7-9
CASSARGVKAFF
>TRBV6-5
CASRPSGTEAFF